This T cell receptor (beta chain) was captured by sequencing in a study of PD-1 blockade in classical Hodgkin lymphoma. In the study overall: Intravenous nivolumab at 3 mg/kg was given to patients every 2 weeks. Study conclusions and caveats: Before treatment, complete responders showed about the same diversity as newly diagnosed patients.

Relapse after autologous stem cell transplantation occurred in every patient, and brentuximab vedotin exposure varied. Progressive disease, partial response or complete response was each patient's best response. Only in-frame clones appear in the TCRdb table, and some are missing; sequencing was by immunoSEQ multiplex PCR. The sample includes roughly 70,000 clones, about 70% of them seen just once. In the case of this clone: As yet, its antigen is unknown.

The CDR3 sequence is 16 residues long. Between the trimmed V and J ends, which lost 4 bases and 1 base, there was a span of 17 bases. Germline CDR1 reads MGHRA; CDR2 reads YSYEKL. The starting material was peripheral blood mononuclear cells (PBMCs), obtained before the second cycle of nivolumab. The chain couples TRBV4-1 to TRBJ2-7; D possibly corresponds to TRBD2 (6 bases). The receptor was isolated from a human donor with classical Hodgkin lymphoma. The DNA of the CDR3 is TGCGCCAGCAGCCGCGCAGACACGGGGGTTTCCTACGAGCAGTACTTC. The encoded protein is CASSRADTGVSYEQYF.